This T cell receptor (beta chain) stems from a study of CD8 T cells in ankylosing spondylitis. This clonotype was picked up many times. Its antigen is not identified. This CDR3 has 14 amino acids. The J segment lost 2 bases and the V segment lost 4 bases, leaving 4 bases of the junction unmatched. Germline loops: CDR1 SGDLS, CDR2 YYNGEE. It was by quantitative 5'-RACE with molecular barcodes that TCR beta libraries were made. TCRdb reprocessed the 5' RACE reads with MiXCR, giving one entry per CDR3 protein. The table shows about 220,000 distinct CDR3 sequences, with roughly 6.6% occurring only once. Overall study results and limits: Eight highly homologous variants formed a TCR beta motif that appeared characteristic of ankylosing spondylitis blood. Disease-linked clones displayed a CD8+ phenotype and appeared relatively rarely in peripheral blood.

The sequenced sample was blood, either unsorted or a sorted T cell fraction (not recorded which). The source of this sequence is a male donor with ankylosing spondylitis. The V and J genes are TRBV9 and TRBJ2-7; 9 bases fit TRBD2. The CDR3 reads CASSRAGGAYEQYF. The DNA of the CDR3 is TGTGCCAGCAGCCGAGCGGGAGGCGCCTACGAGCAGTACTTC.